Listed below are T cell receptor beta chains from one sample, sequenced in a study of long-term antiretroviral therapy in people with HIV. The data were produced by immunoSEQ multiplex PCR, yet TCRdb's version contains in-frame clones alone and is incomplete. The sample contains tens of thousands of clones, about 80% of which appear only once. The sample was unsorted PBMCs, taken 0.3 years after starting antiretroviral therapy. These receptors all stem from a man in his forties with HIV. The CDR3 runs from the conserved cysteine through the conserved F or W. Each record gives: clone size, CDR3 length, V gene, D gene, J gene, CDR3 DNA, CDR3 protein. The D gene is left open where the match is weak. A row's size may be missing; if present it is once, few, many or a size class.

>.|14|TRBV5-4|TRBD2|TRBJ2-7
TGTGCCAGCAGCTACGCTAGCGGAGCCTACGAGCAGTACTTC
CASSYASGAYEQYF
>.|14|TRBV11-3|.|TRBJ2-7
TGTGCCAGCAGCTTAAATAGCCGTAGTCACGAGCAGTACTTC
CASSLNSRSHEQYF
>.|13|TRBV29-1|.|TRBJ1-1
TGCAGCGTTGGGGACGCTGAGGGCACTGAAGCTTTCTTT
CSVGDAEGTEAFF
>.|14|TRBV18|.|TRBJ1-2
.
CASSPAVATGSKTF
>few|15|TRBV7-6|.|TRBJ1-1
TGTGCCAGCAGCTTAGTAGGAGGGGTGAACACTGAAGCTTTCTTT
CASSLVGGVNTEAFF
>.|15|TRBV28|.|TRBJ1-2
TGTGCCAGCAGTTTATACCGCACAGGGCCCGCAGGCTACACCTTC
CASSLYRTGPAGYTF
>.|15|TRBV6-5|.|TRBJ1-5
TGTGCCAGCAGGGAAATGAGCTATAGCAATCAGCCCCAGCATTTT
CASREMSYSNQPQHF
>.|17|TRBV4-2|.|TRBJ1-1
TGTGCCAGCAGCCAAGATGCCGGGGGGCAGTCGAACACTGAAGCTTTCTTT
CASSQDAGGQSNTEAFF
>.|14|TRBV10-2|.|TRBJ2-1
TGCGCCAGCAGTGAAGGTCTAGCGTGGGGTGAGCAGTTCTTC
CASSEGLAWGEQFF
>.|15|TRBV30|.|TRBJ2-5
TGTGCCTGGAGTGTACGGAAGCGAGCCCAAGAGACCCAGTACTTC
CAWSVRKRAQETQYF
>.|12|TRBV30|.|TRBJ2-7
TGTGCCTGGGGTGGATACTCCTACGAGCAGTACTTC
CAWGGYSYEQYF
>.|13|TRBV28|.|TRBJ2-7
TGTGCCAGCAGTACAGGGAACCCCTACGAGCAGTACTTC
CASSTGNPYEQYF
>.|15|TRBV6-4|.|TRBJ2-2
TGTGCCAGCAGTGACCGCCCAAGGGGCACCGGGGAGCTGTTTTTT
CASSDRPRGTGELFF
>once|15|TRBV18|.|TRBJ2-7
TGTGCCAGCTCACCGCAGGGTCCCTCCTCCTACGAGCAGTACTTC
CASSPQGPSSYEQYF
>.|15|TRBV7-9|TRBD1|TRBJ2-5
TGTGCCAGCAGCTTGCGTACAGGGGCCCAAGAGACCCAGTACTTC
CASSLRTGAQETQYF
>.|15|TRBV10-3|.|TRBJ1-1
TGTGCCATCAGTGAGAGGATGACGCGGGGAGATGAAGCTTTCTTT
CAISERMTRGDEAFF
>.|16|TRBV6-1|.|TRBJ1-3
TGTGCCAGCAGTGACCCCACACGGGACTCTGGAAACACCATATATTTT
CASSDPTRDSGNTIYF
>.|17|TRBV13|.|TRBJ1-3
TGTGCCAGCAGCTTAGCCCGCGGGGGGCTGGAGGGAAACACCATATATTTT
CASSLARGGLEGNTIYF
>once|15|TRBV6-1|TRBD1|TRBJ2-7
TGTGCCAGCTCCCGCGTCGGGACAGGGAAGTACGAGCAGTACTTC
CASSRVGTGKYEQYF
>.|15|TRBV5-1|TRBD2|TRBJ2-4
TGCGCCAGCAGCATACTAGCGGGGGTTTCGAACATTCAGTACTTC
CASSILAGVSNIQYF
>.|14|TRBV5-4|.|TRBJ2-1
TGTGCCAGCAGCTTGACGGGAACCTACAATGAGCAGTTCTTC
CASSLTGTYNEQFF
>few|14|TRBV5-1|TRBD2|TRBJ2-1
TGCGCCAGCAGCAGCGGACTGGCGGGGGATGAGCAGTTCTTC
CASSSGLAGDEQFF
>.|16|TRBV4-3|.|TRBJ1-1
TGCGCCAGCAGCCAAGAAACAAAGCCAGGAGATATTGAAGCTTTCTTT
CASSQETKPGDIEAFF
>.|13|TRBV28|TRBD1|TRBJ2-7
TGTGCCAGCAGTTTACAGGGGGCTCGCGAGCAGTACTTC
CASSLQGAREQYF
>.|14|TRBV5-1|.|TRBJ2-5
TGCGCCAGCAGCTTGGTTCACCTCCAAGAGACCCAGTACTTC
CASSLVHLQETQYF
>.|14|TRBV28|TRBD1|TRBJ2-5
TGTGCCAGCAGTCGGGGACAGGGGAGAGAGACCCAGTACTTC
CASSRGQGRETQYF
>.|14|TRBV29-1|TRBD1|TRBJ2-7
TGCAGCGTAACGCCGGGACAGGGGTTCCACGAGCAGTACTTC
CSVTPGQGFHEQYF
>.|14|TRBV2|.|TRBJ2-1
TGTGCCAGCAGTCAGACAAGATCCTACAATGAGCAGTTCTTC
CASSQTRSYNEQFF
>.|12|TRBV28|.|TRBJ1-5
TGTGCCAGCAGTTTATATCAGCAGCCCCAGCATTTT
CASSLYQQPQHF
>.|15|TRBV6-6|.|TRBJ1-2
TGTGCCAGCAGTTACTCGGCAGCCCCTAACTATGGCTACACCTTC
CASSYSAAPNYGYTF
>.|12|TRBV6-5|.|TRBJ2-7
TGTGCCAGCAGTTATACACAGGACGAGCAGTACTTC
CASSYTQDEQYF
>.|16|TRBV5-1|TRBD1|TRBJ1-2
TGCGCCAGCAGCTTTAGGGACAGGAGCCTACAGGGGGGCTACACCTTC
CASSFRDRSLQGGYTF
>once|14|TRBV7-9|TRBD2|TRBJ2-5
TGTGCCAGCAGCTCCCTAGCGGGGCAAGAGACCCAGTACTTC
CASSSLAGQETQYF
>.|13|TRBV5-1|.|TRBJ2-3
TGCGCCAGCAGCACCGACAGAACAGATACGCAGTATTTT
CASSTDRTDTQYF
>.|15|TRBV5-1|TRBD2|TRBJ2-1
TGCGCCAGCAGCTTTGTAGCGGGAGGCCCGAGTGAGCAGTTCTTC
CASSFVAGGPSEQFF
>once|15|TRBV5-5|.|TRBJ2-7
TGTGCCAGCAACCTGGGGCGGTTCTACTCCTACGAGCAGTACTTC
CASNLGRFYSYEQYF
>.|14|TRBV4-3|.|TRBJ1-1
TGCGCCAGCAGCCAATGGTCGACGAACACTGAAGCTTTCTTT
CASSQWSTNTEAFF
>.|14|TRBV6-5|.|TRBJ2-7
TGTGCCAGCATGGAGGACGGGCGTTCACACGAGCAGTACTTC
CASMEDGRSHEQYF
>.|15|TRBV15|TRBD2|TRBJ2-1
TGTGCCACCAGCAGAGGACAGCGGGAACGTAGCCAGCAGTTCTTC
CATSRGQRERSQQFF
>.|13|TRBV15|.|TRBJ1-1
TGTGCCACCATTGGGAGGGAGGGCACTGAAGCTTTCTTT
CATIGREGTEAFF
>.|15|TRBV19|TRBD2|TRBJ2-3
TGTGCCAGTAGGTCTTCGGCGGGGGAGGCAGATACGCAGTATTTT
CASRSSAGEADTQYF
>.|15|TRBV7-9|TRBD1|TRBJ2-7
TGTGCCAGCAGCTTATGGGGAACAGGGGTTCCCGAGCAGTACTTC
CASSLWGTGVPEQYF
>.|13|TRBV18|.|TRBJ1-2
TGTGCCAGCTCACCGGTAGCGAACTATGGCTACACCTTC
CASSPVANYGYTF
>once|16|TRBV7-2|TRBD1|TRBJ1-1
TGTGCCAGCAGCGGTAGGCCAGGGGGCGCGAACACTGAAGCTTTCTTT
CASSGRPGGANTEAFF
>.|13|TRBV4-2|TRBD1|TRBJ1-2
TGTGCCAGCAGCCCAGGGGGTTCCTATGGCTACACCTTC
CASSPGGSYGYTF
>once|15|TRBV7-9|.|TRBJ2-3
TGTGCCAGCAGCTTAGGAGTCTCTAGCACAGATACGCAGTATTTT
CASSLGVSSTDTQYF
>.|15|TRBV6-5|TRBD1|TRBJ1-2
TGTGCCAGCAGTTACTCCGGGACAGGGCCGTATGGCTACACCTTC
CASSYSGTGPYGYTF
>few|13|TRBV6-6|.|TRBJ1-2
TGTGCCAGCAGTCTATCAGACACCTATGGCTACACCTTC
CASSLSDTYGYTF
>.|15|TRBV18|TRBD2|TRBJ2-1
TGTGCCAGCTCACCACCCCTAGCGGGGGGCTATGAGCAGTTCTTC
CASSPPLAGGYEQFF
>.|16|TRBV5-5|.|TRBJ2-6
TGTGCCAGCAGCTTAGAACGGCGCTCTGGGGCCAACGTCCTGACTTTC
CASSLERRSGANVLTF
>.|14|TRBV7-9|.|TRBJ2-7
TGTGCCAGCAGCCTAACCGGGGTTGCTGACGAGCAGTACTTC
CASSLTGVADEQYF
>.|12|TRBV6-6|TRBD2|TRBJ2-7
TGTGCCAGCGGGCTAGCGGGAGGGAGGGAGTACTTC
CASGLAGGREYF
>.|15|TRBV6-6|.|TRBJ2-1
TGTGCCAGCAGTTACCCTTTGACTAATAAGGGTGAGCAGTTCTTC
CASSYPLTNKGEQFF
>.|13|TRBV19|.|TRBJ1-2
TGTGCCAGTACCCTACTTGGACGCTATGGCTACACCTTC
CASTLLGRYGYTF
>.|14|TRBV5-1|TRBD1|TRBJ2-2
TGCGCCAGCAGCCTAGGACAGGTTTCCGGGGAGCTGTTTTTT
CASSLGQVSGELFF
>once|18|TRBV4-3|.|TRBJ2-6
TGCGCCAGCAGCCAAGGAAAGGGCCGAGGCTCTGGGGCCAACGTCCTGACTTTC
CASSQGKGRGSGANVLTF
>.|12|TRBV5-4|.|TRBJ2-3
TGTGCCAGCAGCACCAGCACAGATACGCAGTATTTT
CASSTSTDTQYF
>.|12|TRBV18|.|TRBJ1-1
TGTGCCAGCTCACCCCGGGGCTTAGACGCTTTCTTT
CASSPRGLDAFF
>.|15|TRBV4-3|.|TRBJ2-3
TGCGCCAGCAGTCTCCAAGGACTTAGCACAGATACGCAGTATTTT
CASSLQGLSTDTQYF
>.|15|TRBV6-5|TRBD1|TRBJ2-7
TGTGCCAGCAGTCGCGCCGGGACAGGCTACTACGAGCAGTACTTC
CASSRAGTGYYEQYF